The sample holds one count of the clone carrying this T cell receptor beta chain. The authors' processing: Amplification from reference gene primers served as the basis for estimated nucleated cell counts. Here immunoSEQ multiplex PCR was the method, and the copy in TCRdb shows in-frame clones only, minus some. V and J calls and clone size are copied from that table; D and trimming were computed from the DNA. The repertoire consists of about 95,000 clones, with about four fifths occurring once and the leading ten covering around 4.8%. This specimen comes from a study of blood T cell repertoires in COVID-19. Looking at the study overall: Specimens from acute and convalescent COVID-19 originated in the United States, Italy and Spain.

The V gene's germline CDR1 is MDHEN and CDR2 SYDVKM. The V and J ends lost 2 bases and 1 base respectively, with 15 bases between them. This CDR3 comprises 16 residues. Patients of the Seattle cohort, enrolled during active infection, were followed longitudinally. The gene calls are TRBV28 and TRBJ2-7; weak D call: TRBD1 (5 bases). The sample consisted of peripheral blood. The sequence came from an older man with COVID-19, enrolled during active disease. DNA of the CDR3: TGTGCCAGCAGTTTAATAGGGGCAGGTCCATCCTACGAGCAGTACTTC. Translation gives CASSLIGAGPSYEQYF.